The sample holds many counts of the clone carrying this TCR beta chain. No antigen is known for it. An equimolar mix of two oligonucleotides served as the beta constant-region primer for TRBC1 and TRBC2. The cDNA 3' end received a ligated single-stranded oligonucleotide carrying the SP2 primer and a 12-nucleotide UMI. TCRdb independently ran MiXCR on the UMI-ligation and nested PCR reads; one entry per CDR3 protein. The profile shows tens of thousands of distinct CDR3 sequences, about 10% of them singletons. These data are taken from a study of naive and memory T cell subsets. Study-wide results and limits: Activation and differentiation may alter RNA-based TCR counts. Clonotypes are single alpha or beta chains, not paired receptors.

Sequencing input: effector memory CD4+ T cells from blood. The subset here: effector memory, CD45RA- CD27-. The clonotype originates from a human donor in good health.

This CDR3 is CATSSGPPKGTRVPYEQYF. The CDR3 coding sequence is TGTGCCACCAGCAGTGGCCCTCCAAAAGGGACTAGGGTACCCTACGAGCAGTACTTC. The V and J genes are TRBV15 and TRBJ2-7; TRBD2 agrees at 8 bases. There are 19 residues in the CDR3. The germline V gene encodes CDR1 LNHNV and CDR2 YYDKDF (reference sequence). V gave up 3 bases and J gave up 2 bases; unmatched junction bases: 18.